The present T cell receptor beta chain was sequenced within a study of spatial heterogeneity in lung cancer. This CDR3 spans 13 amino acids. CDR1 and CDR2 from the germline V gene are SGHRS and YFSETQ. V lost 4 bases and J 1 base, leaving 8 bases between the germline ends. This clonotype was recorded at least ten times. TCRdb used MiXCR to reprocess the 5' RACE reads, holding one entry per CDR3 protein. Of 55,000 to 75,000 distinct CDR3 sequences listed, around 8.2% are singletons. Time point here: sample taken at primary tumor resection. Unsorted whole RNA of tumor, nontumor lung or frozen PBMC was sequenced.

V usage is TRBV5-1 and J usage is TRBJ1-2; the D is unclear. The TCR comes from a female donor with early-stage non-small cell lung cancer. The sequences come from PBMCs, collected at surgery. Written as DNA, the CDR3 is TGCGCCAGCAGCAGTAGAAGTAACTATGGCTACACCTTC. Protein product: CASSSRSNYGYTF.